These 16 T cell receptor beta chains originate from one sample sequenced in a study of post-analysis software for immune sequencing data. General study points: Comparison of patients with controls showed about 5 TRBV segments more frequent in patients, TRBV5-6, TRBV5-1 and TRBV20-1 among them.

The authors incorporated unique molecular identifiers into the TCR beta cDNA libraries. TCRdb re-analysed the PCR reads in MiXCR, keeping a single row per CDR3 protein. The repertoire has 650,000 to 850,000 distinct CDR3 sequences, around 46% of them found once; the top ten carry roughly 5.2%. Their antigens remain unidentified. The source material was blood. The receptor set was obtained from a girl aged 5-17 years with multiple sclerosis.

This chain connects TRBV10-1 to TRBJ1-5, with 9 bases matching TRBD1. CDR1 and CDR2 (germline): WNHNN, SYGVQD (reference sequence). CDR3 length: 18 residues. With V trimmed by 8 bases and J by 0 bases, 14 bases remained unmatched. This CDR3 reads CASPTEDRGTYSNQPQHF. In DNA, the CDR3 is TGCGCCAGCCCAACAGAGGACAGGGGTACGTATAGCAATCAGCCCCAGCATTTT.

A note on this clonotype: At one end the junction does not follow the germline gene, possibly because of a read error. V and J are TRBV20-1 and TRBJ2-3; the match to TRBD2 covers 7 bases. The CDR3 length is 13 residues. The germline CDR1 and CDR2 sequences are DFQATT and SNEGSKA (reference sequence). Here the CDR3 reads CSAKLAGTDTRYF. The CDR3, as DNA: TGCAGTGCTAAATTAGCGGGCACAGATACGCGGTATTTT.

The CDR3 nucleotides read TGTGCCAGCAGAGCTATTCAGGGAGCCCACGAGCAGTACTTC. Translated: CASRAIQGAHEQYF. The gene calls are TRBV6-5 and TRBJ2-7, with D perhaps being TRBD1 or TRBD2 (5 bases each). The CDR3 spans 14 residues. Germline CDR1 reads MNHEY; CDR2 reads SVGAGI. The V and J ends lost 6 bases and 5 bases respectively, with 17 bases between them.

This clonotype was observed a handful of times. This chain connects TRBV6-2 or TRBV6-3 to TRBJ2-7; no clear D gene. This CDR3 contains 13 residues. V was clipped by 5 bases and J by 3 bases, with 11 bases between them. Per the germline V gene, CDR1 is MNHEY and CDR2 is SVGEGT. The CDR3 loop is CASSQVLIYEQYF. Written as DNA, the CDR3 is TGTGCCAGCAGTCAGGTCCTGATCTACGAGCAGTACTTC.

In this sample, this clonotype turned up a few times. CDR3 sequence: CASSQVLERGNSPLHF. The CDR3 coding sequence is TGTGCCAGCAGCCAAGTCCTAGAGCGGGGAAATTCACCCCTCCACTTT. The chain carries TRBV14 and TRBJ1-6; D is unresolved. In germline, CDR1 is SGHDN, CDR2 FVKESK. There are 16 residues in the CDR3. V was pared by 1 base and J by 7 bases, with 14 bases between.

This rearrangement joins TRBV12-3 or TRBV12-4 to TRBJ1-5; D is unresolved. Deletions cut 3 bases from V and 1 base from J, with 7 bases between. This CDR3 has 14 amino acids. DNA for the CDR3: TGTGCCAGCAGTTTGACGACAAGCAATCAGCCCCAGCATTTT. Translation: CASSLTTSNQPQHF.

The chain couples TRBV7-2 to TRBJ1-1; D perhaps matches TRBD1 (5 bases). The CDR3 is made up of 13 amino acids. Germline loops: CDR1 SGHTA, CDR2 FQGNSA. Trimming removed 5 bases from V and 5 bases from J, with 12 bases in between. In DNA form, the CDR3 reads TGTGCCAGCAGCCTAGGGGTTACAACTGAAGCTTTCTTT. This codes for CASSLGVTTEAFF.

The chain joins TRBV20-1 to TRBJ2-7; 8 nucleotides line up with TRBD1. Losses at the gene ends were 2 bases for V and 2 bases for J; bases not matched to a gene: 5. CDR1 is DFQATT, CDR2 SNEGSKA, per germline (reference sequence). The CDR3 contains 14 residues. CDR3 sequence (DNA): TGCAGTGCTAGATGGACAGGGAGGACCTACGAGCAGTACTTC. Translated, it gives CSARWTGRTYEQYF.

The chain has TRBV5-1 and TRBJ2-3, with D possibly TRBD1 on 6 matching bases. Trimming removed 2 bases from V and 2 bases from J, with 12 bases in between. CDR3 length equals 15 residues. Germline V CDR1 and CDR2: SGHRS, YFSETQ. The DNA of the CDR3 is TGCGCCAGCAGCTTAAGTACAGGGTACACAGATACGCAGTATTTT. Protein product: CASSLSTGYTDTQYF.

This clonotype was counted only a few times. The chain links TRBV4-3 to TRBJ2-1; 11 positions agree with TRBD2. This CDR3 is built from 17 residues. With 0 bases clipped from V and 8 bases from J, the junction kept 9 bases outside the gene matches. CDR1 is LGHNA and CDR2 is YSLEER in the germline V gene. The CDR3 bases are TGCGCCAGCAGCCAAGATCTGGGTAGCGGGGGGGTGGATGAGCAGTTCTTC. This translates into CASSQDLGSGGVDEQFF.

This clonotype was observed a few times. CDR3 sequence reads: CSARLAGRGNEQFF. CDR3 nucleotide sequence: TGCAGTGCTAGGTTAGCGGGGCGGGGGAATGAGCAGTTCTTC. The chain links TRBV20-1 to TRBJ2-1, with 8 positions matching TRBD2. The V and J ends lost 3 bases and 7 bases, in that order; junction bases with no gene match: 8. Looked up from germline, CDR1 is DFQATT and CDR2 is SNEGSKA (reference sequence). This CDR3 is 14 amino acids long.

This chain links TRBV10-3 with TRBJ2-1, with a tentative D call TRBD1 (6 bases). The germline V and J ends were trimmed by 5 bases and 7 bases, with 18 bases remaining between them. Germline V gene sequence: CDR1 ENHRY, CDR2 SYGVKD. The CDR3 consists of 15 residues. The CDR3 DNA follows: TGTGCCATCAGTAAGCCTCCAGGGGACATAAATGAGCAGTTCTTC. Translated, it gives CAISKPPGDINEQFF.

The chain carries TRBV7-3 and TRBJ1-1; D unresolved. Germline CDR1 and CDR2: SGHTA and FQGTGA. This CDR3 comprises 13 residues. Trimming removed 3 bases from V and 0 bases from J, with 5 bases in between. In DNA form, the CDR3 reads TGTGCCAGCAGCTTTGAGGTGAACACTGAAGCTTTCTTT. Translating gives CASSFEVNTEAFF.

This chain connects TRBV11-2 to TRBJ2-5; 8 nucleotides agree with TRBD2. After removal of 0 bases from V and 2 bases from J, the junction contained 11 bases not matched to a gene. CDR1 and CDR2 from the germline V gene are SGHAT and FQNNGV. This CDR3 has 18 amino acids. CDR3 protein: CASSLDRSSGGLQETQYF. The CDR3 DNA reads as TGTGCCAGCAGCTTAGATAGGTCGAGCGGGGGCCTTCAAGAGACCCAGTACTTC.

The chain recombines TRBV5-6 with TRBJ1-2; TRBD1 aligns across 9 bases. The CDR3 contains 17 residues. V gave up 4 bases and J gave up 1 base; unmatched junction bases: 11. The V gene's germline CDR1 is SGHDT and CDR2 YYEEEE. The CDR3 DNA reads TGTGCCAGCAGCCGATCCGGGACAGGGATCCGTAACTATGGCTACACCTTC. As protein: CASSRSGTGIRNYGYTF. Based on the CDR3 plus reference TRBV5-6 and TRBJ1-2, the full variable domain is DAGVTQSPTHLIKTRGQQVTLRCSPKSGHDTVSWYQQALGQGPQFIFQYYEEEERQRGNFPDRFSGHQFPNYSSELNVNALLLGDSALYLCASSRSGTGIRNYGYTFGSGTRLTVV.

The chain employs TRBV30 and TRBJ1-2; tentative D call: TRBD1 (5 bases). Germline loops: CDR1 GTSNPN, CDR2 SVGIG (reference sequence). Trimming cost V 0 bases and J 6 bases, with 14 bases left between them. This CDR3 spans 14 amino acids. CDR3 residues: CAWSVGFEGDGYTF. In nucleotides, the CDR3 is TGTGCCTGGAGTGTGGGGTTTGAAGGGGATGGCTACACCTTC.